These T cell receptor beta chains were read from a single sample in a study of blood T cell repertoires in COVID-19. The assay was immunoSEQ multiplex PCR, and TCRdb's table has in-frame clones only and misses some. The table lists about 89,000 clones, roughly 90% of them singletons, with around 16% in the top ten. Sequencing was carried out using peripheral blood. These receptors all stem from a male donor with acute or convalescent COVID-19. Each CDR3 is given with its conserved first and last residue.

TRBJ1-1	TRBV30	CAWSLTGAGTEAFF
TRBJ2-2	TRBV3-1/TRBV3-2	CASSHPTSAGELFF
TRBJ1-6	TRBV28	CASSFRQPRNSPLHF
TRBJ2-7	TRBV6-5	CASRPGTGSSYEQYF
TRBJ2-2	TRBV9	CASKAGPTGELFF
TRBJ1-6	TRBV11-2	CASSLGTQDSPLHF
TRBJ2-1	TRBV7-2	CASSRPPGTGVPVEQFF
TRBJ2-5	TRBV29-1	CSASRVETQYF
TRBJ1-1	TRBV28	CASTKWSGEGRTEAFF
TRBJ1-5	TRBV19	CASNSPPGLAAEPQHF